Included here is one T cell receptor (beta chain) sequence, with context. With 60 Vbeta and 13 Jbeta primers, the PCR was carried out. Assay used: immunoSEQ multiplex PCR; TCRdb lists only in-frame clones, some missing. The sample holds 210,000 or so clones, roughly 84% seen once. This entry is derived from a study of cytomegalovirus exposure and HLA in healthy donors. V was cut by 4 bases and J by 4 bases, with 20 bases left in between. This CDR3 region has 16 residues. Per the germline V gene, CDR1 is MGHDK and CDR2 is SYGVNS. The sample comprised PBMCs. The TCR comes from a girl under 10 years old in good health and CMV-seronegative. The V call is TRBV25-1, the J call TRBJ2-7, with D tentatively TRBD1 (5 bases). CDR3 coding DNA: TGTGCCAGCAGTGGCCCAGGGCAGGTAAAGGGTTACGAGCAGTACTTC. Encoded protein: CASSGPGQVKGYEQYF.